This T cell receptor (beta chain) came from a study of shared T cell receptors in the human thymus (dated by TCRdb to the early 2020s). Study-level background: The study investigated the way shared, self-reactive T-cell receptor alpha chains are produced in the human thymus.

The library was generated by the immunoSEQ multiplex PCR assay. Sourced from immuneACCESS, this table was stored by TCRdb with only in-frame sequences that have V and J called. A share of the clones is absent; for the studies checked, an unresolved V gene accounts for under half, and the remainder has no known explanation. The sample data list hundreds of thousands of clones, and over 75% of these were observed just once. Approximately 0.0097% of the sample lies in the top ten. This clone showed up just a few times. This clone's antigen is unknown. Base qualities are not provided; no much larger clone lies one nucleotide away. The CDR3 numbers 13 residues from cysteine through phenylalanine. Only CDR3 DNA remains: 39 bases, in frame from the first base. V is trimmed back by 0 bases and J by 7 bases, and the junction contains 0 bases that no gene match accounts for. Per the germline V gene, SGHRS is the CDR1 and YFSETQ is the CDR2.

These sequences were also reported in another study, on human thymus T cells. As the second publication notes: Donors were immunologically healthy infants undergoing open corrective cardiac surgery for congenital heart defects in Finland. Thymus tissue was obtained as surgical resects removed during corrective cardiac surgery. V and J gene segment usage appeared biased in both thymic and peripheral blood repertoires. The related research found that thymic TCR repertoires overlapped highly between unrelated individuals. The study characterized TCR alpha and beta repertoires from about 8 infant thymus samples and a few related peripheral blood samples. Donor ages ranged from 7 to 244 days, and the cohort comprised over five male and two female infants. Thymocytes were freed from the tissue by mechanical means and kept at -70 degrees C as pellets of about 8.5-34 million cells. A QIAsymphony instrument was used to extract genomic DNA from the frozen cell pellets. The immunoSEQ multiplex PCR assay was used to amplify the TCRB and TCRAD loci from a standardized amount of quality-controlled genomic DNA. The amplicons covered the V(D)J region and were long enough to include the CDR3 and to identify the V and J genes. Amplicon sequencing was performed on an Illumina platform through the commercial immunoSEQ service. Corrections for primer bias and sequencing errors followed previously described methods, while TCRAD and TCRB definitions were based on the IMGT database. Repertoires were analysed with immunoSEQ Analyzer 3.0 and VDJTools, covering basic statistics, V/J segment usage, diversity estimates, rarefaction and pairwise overlap. Diversity was estimated using the Chao1, ChaoE, Efron-Thisted, Shannon and inverse Simpson indices, and was also estimated on datasets down-sampled to the size of the smallest sample. Repertoire overlap used strict matching of CDR3 nucleotide sequence, V gene and J gene, with Jaccard-based multidimensional scaling clustering. On average, thymus samples yielded 810,000 or so unique TCRB clonotypes, whereas blood samples yielded 75,000 to 95,000.

The sequencing sample was made of thymocytes. The sequence came from a boy under two years old with a congenital heart defect. Donor details come from another sample of the same person, matched by shared clones. This chain is built from TRBV5-1 and TRBJ1-4, with TRBD1 identical over 7 junction bases. The CDR3 corresponds to CASSLGTGEKLFF. The DNA reads as follows: TGCGCCAGCAGCTTGGGGACAGGTGAAAAACTGTTTTTT. With all but the CDR3 taken from the reference TRBV5-1 and TRBJ1-4 genes, the full variable domain is: KAGVTQTPRYLIKTRGQQVTLSCSPISGHRSVSWYQQTPGQGLQFLFEYFSETQRNKGNFPGRFSGRQFSNSRSEMNVSTLELGDSALYLCASSLGTGEKLFFGSGTQLSVL.